This TCR beta chain was obtained from a study of blood T cells in healthy people across ages. It was with a sample-barcoded 5' primer and a J-beta primer mix that a second PCR of roughly 7 to 11 cycles was run. Each CDR3 protein is one row after TCRdb ran MiXCR on the 5' RACE reads. The repertoire consists of under 700,000 distinct CDR3 sequences, with more than 20% occurring once and the leading ten covering around 10%. Between the trimmed V and J ends, which lost 0 bases and 1 base, there was a span of 9 bases. Per the germline V gene, CDR1 is LGHNA and CDR2 is YSLEER. The CDR3 has 15 amino acids. This sample also belongs to another study, concerning T cells of mothers and their children. That work states: In related and unrelated pairs alike, thymic selection shapes TCR recombination output, with inherited differences minor.

V usage is TRBV4-3 and J usage is TRBJ1-1; D remains ambiguous. The sample taken for sequencing was blood. This receptor was taken from a boy younger than 18 in good health. CDR3 amino acids: CASSQELAPNTEAFF. The CDR3 coding sequence is TGCGCCAGCAGCCAAGAACTAGCGCCGAACACTGAAGCTTTCTTT.